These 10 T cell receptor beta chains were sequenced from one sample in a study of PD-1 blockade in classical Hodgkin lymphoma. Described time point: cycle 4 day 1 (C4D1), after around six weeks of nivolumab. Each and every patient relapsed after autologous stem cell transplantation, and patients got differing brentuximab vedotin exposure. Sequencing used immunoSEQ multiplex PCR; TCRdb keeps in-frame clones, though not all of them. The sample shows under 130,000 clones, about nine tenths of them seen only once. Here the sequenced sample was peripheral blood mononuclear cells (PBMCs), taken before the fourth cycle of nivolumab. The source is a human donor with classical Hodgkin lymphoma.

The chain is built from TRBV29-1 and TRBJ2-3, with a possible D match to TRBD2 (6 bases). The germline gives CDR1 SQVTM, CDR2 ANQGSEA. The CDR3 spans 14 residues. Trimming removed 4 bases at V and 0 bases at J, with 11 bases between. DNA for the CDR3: TGCAGCGTTGTTGTGGGGGGAAGCACAGATACGCAGTATTTT. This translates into CSVVVGGSTDTQYF.

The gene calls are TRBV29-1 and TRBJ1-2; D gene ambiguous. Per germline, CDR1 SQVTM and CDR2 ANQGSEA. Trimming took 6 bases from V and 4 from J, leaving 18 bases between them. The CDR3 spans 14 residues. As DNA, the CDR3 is TGCAGCGTCGCTTTCGGATCTGCGGGCTATGGCTACACCTTC. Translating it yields CSVAFGSAGYGYTF.

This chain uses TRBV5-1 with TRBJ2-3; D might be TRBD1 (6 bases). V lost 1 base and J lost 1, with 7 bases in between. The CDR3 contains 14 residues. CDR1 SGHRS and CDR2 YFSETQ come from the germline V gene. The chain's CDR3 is CASSLRQGTDTQYF. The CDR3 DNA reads TGCGCCAGCAGCTTGAGACAGGGCACAGATACGCAGTATTTT.

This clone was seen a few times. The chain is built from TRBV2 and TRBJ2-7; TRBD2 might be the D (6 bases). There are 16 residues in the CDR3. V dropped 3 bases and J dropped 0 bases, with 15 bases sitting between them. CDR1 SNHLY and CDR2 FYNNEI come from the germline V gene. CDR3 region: CASSDLPRETSYEQYF. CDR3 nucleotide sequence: TGTGCCAGCAGTGACCTCCCGCGGGAAACCTCCTACGAGCAGTACTTC.

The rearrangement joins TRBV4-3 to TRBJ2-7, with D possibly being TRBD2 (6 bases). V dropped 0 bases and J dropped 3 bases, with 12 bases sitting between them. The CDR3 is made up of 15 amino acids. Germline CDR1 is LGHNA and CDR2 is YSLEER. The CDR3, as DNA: TGCGCCAGCAGCCAAGAGGGGGACTCTTACTACGAGCAGTACTTC. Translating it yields CASSQEGDSYYEQYF.

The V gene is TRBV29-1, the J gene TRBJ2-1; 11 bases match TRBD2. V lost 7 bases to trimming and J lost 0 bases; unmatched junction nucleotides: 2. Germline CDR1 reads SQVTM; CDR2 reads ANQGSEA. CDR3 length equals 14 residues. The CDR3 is CSAGLAGSYNEQFF. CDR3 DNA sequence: TGCAGCGCTGGACTAGCGGGCTCCTACAATGAGCAGTTCTTC.

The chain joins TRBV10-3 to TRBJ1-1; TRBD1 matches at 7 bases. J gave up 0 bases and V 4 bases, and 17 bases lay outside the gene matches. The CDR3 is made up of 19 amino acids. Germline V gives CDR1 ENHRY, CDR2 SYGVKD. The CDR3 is CAISGRRDRENLMNTEAFF. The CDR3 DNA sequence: TGTGCCATCAGTGGTAGGCGGGACAGAGAGAATTTGATGAACACTGAAGCTTTCTTT.

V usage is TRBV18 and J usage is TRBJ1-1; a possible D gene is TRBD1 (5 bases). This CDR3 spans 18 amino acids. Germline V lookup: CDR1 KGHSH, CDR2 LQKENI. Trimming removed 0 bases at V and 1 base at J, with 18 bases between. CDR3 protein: CASSPPMSGYQGNTEAFF. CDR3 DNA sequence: TGTGCCAGCTCACCACCGATGTCCGGCTATCAGGGGAACACTGAAGCTTTCTTT.

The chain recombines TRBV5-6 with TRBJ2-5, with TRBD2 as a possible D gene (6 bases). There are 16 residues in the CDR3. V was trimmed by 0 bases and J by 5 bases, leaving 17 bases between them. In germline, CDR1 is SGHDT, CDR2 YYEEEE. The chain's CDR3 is CASSLALRGGTETQYF. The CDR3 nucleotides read TGTGCCAGCAGCTTGGCCTTGAGGGGAGGTACGGAGACCCAGTACTTC. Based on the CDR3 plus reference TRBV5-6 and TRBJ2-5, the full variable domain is DAGVTQSPTHLIKTRGQQVTLRCSPKSGHDTVSWYQQALGQGPQFIFQYYEEEERQRGNFPDRFSGHQFPNYSSELNVNALLLGDSALYLCASSLALRGGTETQYFGPGTRLLVL.

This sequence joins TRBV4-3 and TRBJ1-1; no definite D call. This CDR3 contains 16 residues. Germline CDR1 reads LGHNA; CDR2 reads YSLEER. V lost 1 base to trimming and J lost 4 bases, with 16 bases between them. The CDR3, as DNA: TGCGCCAGCAGCCAAGTTAAAGGTTTCGTGACCACTGAAGCTTTCTTT. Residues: CASSQVKGFVTTEAFF.